What follows are 12 T cell receptor beta chains derived from one specimen sequenced in a study of control samples from healthy donors and cancer patients. Measured with immunoSEQ multiplex PCR; TCRdb has only the in-frame clones, and not every one. Seen here are around 180,000 clones, about 90% observed once, and the top ten hold approximately 4.9%. The sample comprised blood. These receptors came from a woman younger than 45 in good health.

The chain uses TRBV9 and TRBJ2-1; D remains ambiguous. Trimming removed 0 bases from V and 2 bases from J, with 12 bases in between. Germline loops: CDR1 SGDLS, CDR2 YYNGEE. This CDR3 has 16 residues. CDR3 amino acids: CASSVVPNPPYNEQFF. The CDR3, as DNA: TGTGCCAGCAGCGTAGTGCCAAACCCCCCCTACAATGAGCAGTTCTTC.

There are a few counts of this clone. The chain carries TRBV11-2 and TRBJ2-5; 7 bases are shared with TRBD1. Trimming removed 6 bases from V and 6 bases from J; junction bases left unmatched: 10. Germline V lookup: CDR1 SGHAT, CDR2 FQNNGV. The CDR3 runs to 14 residues. For the CDR3, the DNA is TGTGCCAGCAGATCTCCCGGGACAGAAAAGACCCAGTACTTC. Protein product: CASRSPGTEKTQYF.

The chain is built from TRBV5-1 and TRBJ2-7; D gene ambiguous. The CDR3 is made up of 12 amino acids. Germline CDR1 is SGHRS and CDR2 is YFSETQ. V lost 4 bases and J 0 bases, leaving 5 bases between the germline ends. CDR3 nucleotides: TGCGCCAGCAGCCCGAGCTCCTACGAGCAGTACTTC. Protein: CASSPSSYEQYF.

This clone was counted a few times. The chain links TRBV2 to TRBJ2-7, with no clear D. The germline gives CDR1 SNHLY, CDR2 FYNNEI. The CDR3 contains 12 residues. The V gene lost 4 bases and the J gene lost 3 bases, with 7 bases spanning the gap. The CDR3 sequence is CASSGTVYEQYV. CDR3 nucleotide sequence: TGTGCCAGCAGTGGGACGGTCTACGAGCAGTACGTC.

CDR3: CASSIKGPVPLHF. Here the CDR3 DNA reads TGTGCCAGTAGTATCAAGGGGCCCGTACCCCTCCACTTT. The chain couples TRBV19 to TRBJ1-6; D perhaps matches TRBD1 (5 bases). Trimming left V 3 bases short and J 12 bases short, with 12 bases between. Germline values: CDR1 LNHDA, CDR2 SQIVND (reference sequence). This CDR3 has 13 residues.

J is TRBJ1-5 and V is TRBV12-3 or TRBV12-4; perhaps TRBD1 as D (6 bases). V shed 8 bases and J shed 10 bases, with 18 bases lying between them. The CDR3 runs 13 residues. Here the CDR3 DNA reads TGTGCCAGCGCCCTTGGGGGGCGGAGCCCCCAGCATTTT. Protein product: CASALGGRSPQHF.

V usage is TRBV19 and J usage is TRBJ1-2; TRBD1 agrees at 8 bases. This CDR3 spans 11 amino acids. Germline assignment: CDR1 LNHDA and CDR2 SQIVND (reference sequence). V lost 9 bases to trimming and J lost 8 bases; unmatched junction nucleotides: 5. CDR3 sequence reads: CASRTGIGYTF. CDR3 bases: TGTGCCAGCAGGACAGGGATCGGCTACACCTTC.

The chain has TRBV18 and TRBJ2-1; 8 positions match TRBD2. The J segment lost 4 bases and the V segment lost 0 bases, leaving 5 bases of the junction unmatched. Germline lookup yields CDR1 KGHSH and CDR2 LQKENI. The CDR3 sequence is 16 residues long. The DNA of the CDR3 is TGTGCCAGCTCACCACCATTAGCGGGGACGTACAATGAGCAGTTCTTC. It encodes CASSPPLAGTYNEQFF.

The chain links TRBV10-2 to TRBJ2-1, with 7 bases identical to TRBD1. The CDR3 totals 15 residues. V shed 5 bases and J 4 bases; nucleotides not matched to a gene: 8. CDR1 is WSHSY and CDR2 is SAAADI in the germline V gene. CDR3 region: CASSRRTGQYNEQFF. The CDR3 DNA sequence: TGCGCCAGCAGTCGTCGAACGGGACAGTACAATGAGCAGTTCTTC.

This clone was detected once. The chain has TRBV6-6 and TRBJ2-5; no clear D. CDR3 length equals 16 residues. The V gene's germline CDR1 is MNHNY and CDR2 SVGAGI (reference sequence). V lost 3 bases and J lost 2, with 16 bases in between. The chain's CDR3 is CASSYWAPPLQETQYF. Here the CDR3 DNA reads TGTGCCAGCAGTTATTGGGCTCCACCCCTACAAGAGACCCAGTACTTC.

This clone was recorded a few times. This rearrangement joins TRBV3-1 (or the pseudogene TRBV3-2) to TRBJ2-3; 9 bases fit TRBD2. Germline V gene lookup returns CDR1 LGHDT and CDR2 YNNKEL (reference sequence). Trimming at V came to 4 bases and at J to 1 base, leaving 9 bases not matched to a gene. The CDR3 spans 17 residues. CDR3 bases: TGTGCCAGCAGCCCCCTAGGTAGCGGGAGTCGCACAGATACGCAGTATTTT. This codes for CASSPLGSGSRTDTQYF.

The rearrangement uses TRBV12-3 or TRBV12-4 and TRBJ2-7, with 7 bases aligning to TRBD1. The CDR3 contains 13 residues. V gave up 6 bases and J gave up 6 bases; unmatched junction bases: 8. The CDR3 bases are TGTGCCAGCAGCAAAGGGGGCCATCCCGAGCAGTACTTC. Its protein product is CASSKGGHPEQYF.